These T cell receptor beta chains were read from a single sample in a study of CD8+CD57+ T cells in acquired aplastic anemia. A single record per CDR3 protein comes from TCRdb applying MiXCR to the reads. This sample has about 200,000 distinct CDR3 sequences, with 34% found just once. The sequenced sample consisted of sorted CD4+, CD8+, or CD8+CD57+ T cells (not recorded which) from PBMCs. The receptor set was obtained from a human donor in good health, serving as a control. The CDR3 runs from the conserved cysteine through the conserved F or W. D genes are given only for firm matches. Size tells how often a clone was seen (once, few, many) or the class of an expanded clone, and some rows leave it out.

V gene: TRBV11-1; clone size: NA; D gene: TRBD1; J gene: TRBJ1-1; CDR3 protein: CASSPARDRGRMNTEAFF; CDR3 DNA: TGTGCCAGCAGCCCGGCCCGGGACAGGGGGAGAATGAACACTGAAGCTTTCTTT
V gene: TRBV19; clone size: NA; D gene: NA; J gene: TRBJ1-4; CDR3 protein: CASKETATNEKLFF; CDR3 DNA: TGTGCCAGTAAAGAGACCGCAACTAATGAAAAACTGTTTTTT
V gene: TRBV7-2; clone size: NA; D gene: NA; J gene: TRBJ1-2; CDR3 protein: CAQRPELANYGYTF; CDR3 DNA: TGTGCTCAGCGGCCAGAATTAGCTAACTATGGCTACACCTTC
V gene: TRBV20-1; clone size: NA; D gene: TRBD2; J gene: TRBJ2-1; CDR3 protein: CSALAGVYNEQFF; CDR3 DNA: TGCAGTGCTCTAGCGGGGGTATACAATGAGCAGTTCTTC
V gene: TRBV10-2; clone size: many; D gene: TRBD2; J gene: TRBJ2-1; CDR3 protein: CASSEKTSGSYNEQFF; CDR3 DNA: TGCGCCAGCAGTGAGAAAACTAGCGGGAGCTACAATGAGCAGTTCTTC
V gene: TRBV11-1; clone size: NA; D gene: TRBD1; J gene: TRBJ2-1; CDR3 protein: CVSSSQKSKDRGNEQFF; CDR3 DNA: TGTGTCAGCAGCTCCCAAAAATCTAAAGACAGGGGTAATGAGCAGTTCTTC
V gene: TRBV9; clone size: NA; D gene: NA; J gene: TRBJ2-6; CDR3 protein: CASSQAPPGANVLTF; CDR3 DNA: TGTGCCAGCAGCCAAGCCCCTCCTGGGGCCAACGTCCTGACTTTC
V gene: TRBV10-3; clone size: NA; D gene: NA; J gene: TRBJ1-4; CDR3 protein: CAISYSSGGASEELFF; CDR3 DNA: TGTGCCATCAGTTACTCGAGTGGAGGCGCCAGTGAAGAACTGTTTTTT
V gene: TRBV20-1; clone size: many; D gene: NA; J gene: TRBJ1-1; CDR3 protein: CSAREPRDLLHAFF; CDR3 DNA: TGCAGTGCTAGAGAACCCCGGGACTTACTTCATGCTTTCTTT
V gene: TRBV2; clone size: NA; D gene: NA; J gene: TRBJ2-7; CDR3 protein: CGSSGAGLVYEQYF; CDR3 DNA: TGTGGCAGCAGTGGGGCAGGGTTGGTCTACGAGCAGTACTTC
V gene: TRBV30; clone size: NA; D gene: NA; J gene: TRBJ1-2; CDR3 protein: CACSLGGAGYGYTF; CDR3 DNA: TGTGCCTGTTCCTTGGGGGGCGCGGGCTATGGCTACACCTTC
V gene: TRBV20-1; clone size: NA; D gene: NA; J gene: TRBJ1-2; CDR3 protein: CSANTNYGYTF; CDR3 DNA: TGCAGTGCAAATACCAACTATGGCTACACCTTC
V gene: TRBV5-1; clone size: many; D gene: NA; J gene: TRBJ2-7; CDR3 protein: CASSLGLDTSYEQYF; CDR3 DNA: TGCGCCAGCAGCTTGGGGCTCGACACCTCCTACGAGCAGTACTTC
V gene: TRBV19; clone size: NA; D gene: TRBD1; J gene: TRBJ2-5; CDR3 protein: CATMGQAGTQYF; CDR3 DNA: TGTGCCACGATGGGACAGGCGGGGACCCAGTACTTC
V gene: TRBV5-5; clone size: many; D gene: NA; J gene: TRBJ1-5; CDR3 protein: CASSLGIWGQPQHF; CDR3 DNA: TGTGCCAGCAGCTTGGGGATTTGGGGTCAGCCCCAGCATTTT